The clone carrying this TCR beta chain was seen a few times. Its antigen is still unknown. The entry originates in a study of metastatic and nonmetastatic thyroid tumors. Across the study: Across peripheral blood and tumor or nodule tissue samples taken from malignant and benign thyroid patients, the repertoires were compared with one another. Study-level findings and limits: According to reports, the diversity of TCR beta was significantly higher in malignant thyroid tumors than in benign nodules, and this held in both blood and tumor samples.

Every patient was untreated before thyroid surgery. CDR1 and CDR2 from the germline V gene are SGHTA and FQGNSA. The CDR3 consists of 13 residues. V lost 2 bases, J lost 3 bases, and 8 bases lay in between. Original analysis: To classify distant metastasis in papillary thyroid cancer, a model was built from CDR3 differences across clinicopathological groups. TCRdb reprocessed the PCR reads via MiXCR. In this record, the V and J calls reflect TCRdb's handling and not the investigators' own analysis. The sample has about 30,000 clones; under 4.5% are singletons. This rearrangement joins TRBV7-2 to TRBJ2-7, with a possible D match to TRBD1 (6 bases). The origin of this receptor is a female donor with papillary thyroid cancer or a benign thyroid nodule (not recorded which). Some clones in this sample may be carry-over from other donors' samples. Sequenced: blood. The DNA of the CDR3 is TGTGCCAGCAGCTTATTAGGGGGCTACGAGCAGTACTTC. This sequence encodes CASSLLGGYEQYF.